This entry lists 8 T cell receptor beta chains sequenced from one sample in a study of identifying expanded T cells in peripheral blood. Sequencing was performed with immunoSEQ multiplex PCR; in TCRdb, only in-frame clones are kept and a portion is missing. This sample carries approximately 94,000 clones, 80% to 90% of them seen once, and the ten largest clones take less than 7%. Sequencing was performed on blood. These receptors were taken from a person aged 18 to 70 in good health.

The V and J genes are TRBV12-2 and TRBJ1-2. TRBV12-2 is recorded as a pseudogene. CDR3 length: 13 residues. CDR3 nucleotide sequence: TGTGCAAGTCGCTTTGAGGAACTGGAAGGCTACACCTTC. It yields the protein CASRFEELEGYTF.

This clone was seen ten or more times. This sequence joins TRBV18 and TRBJ1-5; TRBD1 is a possible D gene (6 bases). Germline CDR1 KGHSH, CDR2 LQKENI. This CDR3 is built from 15 residues. Trimming shortened V by 4 bases and J by 6 bases, and 16 bases separated the two germline ends. The CDR3 is CASSLYPRGIQPQHF. CDR3 DNA: TGTGCCAGCTCACTGTACCCCAGGGGCATTCAGCCCCAGCATTTT.

The chain links TRBV6-5 to TRBJ1-1; 7 nucleotides line up with TRBD1. The V gene's germline CDR1 is MNHEY and CDR2 SVGAGI. This CDR3 comprises 14 residues. V trimming: 5 bases; J trimming: 5 bases; junction bases outside the gene matches: 8. In DNA, the CDR3 is TGTGCCAGCAGTGACAGGGTCGGTTGGACTGAAGCTTTCTTT. Its protein product is CASSDRVGWTEAFF.

The gene calls are TRBV5-1 and TRBJ1-1; D not certain. This CDR3 spans 15 amino acids. Trimming shortened V by 6 bases and J by 0 bases, and 15 bases separated the two germline ends. CDR1 SGHRS and CDR2 YFSETQ come from the germline V gene. This CDR3 is CASTFLDPMNTEAFF. The DNA for the CDR3 is TGCGCCAGCACCTTCCTAGACCCCATGAACACTGAAGCTTTCTTT. Full variable domain (missing parts from reference TRBV5-1 and TRBJ1-1): KAGVTQTPRYLIKTRGQQVTLSCSPISGHRSVSWYQQTPGQGLQFLFEYFSETQRNKGNFPGRFSGRQFSNSRSEMNVSTLELGDSALYLCASTFLDPMNTEAFFGQGTRLTVV.

The sample holds one count of this clone. The V gene is TRBV19, the J gene TRBJ1-1, with 8 bases aligning to TRBD1. V shed 5 bases and J 8 bases; nucleotides not matched to a gene: 7. Germline V gene data show CDR1 as LNHDA and CDR2 as SQIVND (reference sequence). The CDR3 covers 13 residues. CDR3 sequence reads: CASSPPDREEAFF. The CDR3 nucleotides read TGTGCCAGTAGTCCCCCGGACAGGGAGGAAGCTTTCTTT.

This clone appeared once. V usage is TRBV6-6 and J usage is TRBJ2-5; D could derive from TRBD1 or TRBD2 (5 bases each). Per germline, CDR1 MNHNY and CDR2 SVGAGI (reference sequence). The CDR3 totals 12 residues. Trimming took off 6 bases at V and 2 bases at J, with 7 bases between the two ends. The DNA for the CDR3 is TGTGCCAGCAGAGGGACGCAAGAGACCCAGTACTTC. Amino acid sequence: CASRGTQETQYF.

The count of this clone is one. The chain employs TRBV19 and TRBJ1-4; 7 bases match TRBD1. Germline CDR1 and CDR2: LNHDA and SQIVND (reference sequence). The CDR3 consists of 14 residues. J was trimmed by 4 bases and V by 8 bases; bases with no gene match: 7. CDR3 in DNA: TGTGCCAGTGCCGGGACAGCCTTTAATGAAAAACTGTTTTTT. It encodes CASAGTAFNEKLFF. The variable domain in full, with the rest retrieved from reference TRBV19 and TRBJ1-4, is DGGITQSPKYLFRKEGQNVTLSCEQNLNHDAMYWYRQDPGQGLRLIYYSQIVNDFQKGDIAEGYSVSREKKESFPLTVTSAQKNPTAFYLCASAGTAFNEKLFFGSGTQLSVL.

The chain carries TRBV11-2 and TRBJ1-1; 8 bases fit TRBD1. V dropped 5 bases and J dropped 1; count of bases not matched to a gene: 6. The V gene's germline CDR1 is SGHAT and CDR2 FQNNGV. This CDR3 has 15 residues. This CDR3 is CASSTDRVGNTEAFF. The CDR3 region has the DNA TGTGCCAGCAGCACGGACAGGGTGGGGAACACTGAAGCTTTCTTT.